These T cell receptor beta chains were read from a single sample in a study of cytomegalovirus exposure and HLA in healthy donors. Method: immunoSEQ multiplex PCR; TCRdb's copy keeps in-frame clones and lacks some. The table has about 250,000 clones, around four fifths seen once. The sample was PBMCs. These TCRs come from a boy aged 5-17 years in good health and CMV-seronegative. The CDR3 runs from the conserved cysteine through the conserved F or W. A D gene is named only where the DNA matches it firmly. Some rows mark clone size as missing; the rest say once, few, many or name a class of expanded clone.

j_call: TRBJ2-1
v_call: TRBV4-1
d_call: .
clone_size: .
cdr3_nt: TGCGCCAGCAGCCTACGGACTGCTAACGAGCAGTTCTTC
cdr3_aa: CASSLRTANEQFF

j_call: TRBJ1-5
v_call: TRBV4-2
d_call: .
clone_size: .
cdr3_nt: TGTGCCAGCAGCCAAGAACAGCCAGGGGCTGAGGGCAATCAGCCCCAGCATTTT
cdr3_aa: CASSQEQPGAEGNQPQHF

j_call: TRBJ1-2
v_call: TRBV9
d_call: .
clone_size: .
cdr3_nt: TGTGCCAGCAGCGTAGACTCCTGGATAGGCAGGTTCGGCTACACCTTC
cdr3_aa: CASSVDSWIGRFGYTF

j_call: TRBJ2-7
v_call: TRBV29-1
d_call: .
clone_size: .
cdr3_nt: TGCAGCGTTGCCTGGCTTAAGGGGCACGAGCAGTACTTC
cdr3_aa: CSVAWLKGHEQYF

j_call: TRBJ1-2
v_call: TRBV5-1
d_call: .
clone_size: .
cdr3_nt: TGCGCCAGCAGCTTCGGAGGCGCCTACGTGGGGGGCTACACCTTC
cdr3_aa: CASSFGGAYVGGYTF

j_call: TRBJ2-3
v_call: TRBV30
d_call: TRBD2
clone_size: .
cdr3_nt: TGTGCCTGGAGTAAACGGACTAGCGGGAGGACAGATACGCAGTATTTT
cdr3_aa: CAWSKRTSGRTDTQYF

j_call: TRBJ2-3
v_call: TRBV5-1
d_call: .
clone_size: .
cdr3_nt: TGCGCCAGCAGTGTGGGACGACAGGCCGCTAGCACAGATACGCAGTATTTT
cdr3_aa: CASSVGRQAASTDTQYF

j_call: TRBJ2-7
v_call: TRBV27
d_call: .
clone_size: .
cdr3_nt: TGTGCCAGCAGTTTAGGCAGAGGGGGCGAGCAGTACTTC
cdr3_aa: CASSLGRGGEQYF

j_call: TRBJ1-6
v_call: TRBV9
d_call: TRBD1
clone_size: .
cdr3_nt: TGTGCCAGCAGCCTTTTACAGGGGGATTCACCCCTCCACTTT
cdr3_aa: CASSLLQGDSPLHF

j_call: TRBJ2-3
v_call: TRBV18
d_call: TRBD2
clone_size: few
cdr3_nt: TGTGCCAGCTCACCCAGCGGGAGGGACGGTACGCAGTATTTT
cdr3_aa: CASSPSGRDGTQYF

j_call: TRBJ1-1
v_call: TRBV13
d_call: .
clone_size: .
cdr3_nt: TGTGCCAGCAGCCCGGACACCGGGAACACTGAAGCTTTCTTT
cdr3_aa: CASSPDTGNTEAFF

j_call: TRBJ2-3
v_call: TRBV5-4
d_call: .
clone_size: .
cdr3_nt: TGTGCCAGCAGCACCCCACGACGGGAAGATACGCAGTATTTT
cdr3_aa: CASSTPRREDTQYF

j_call: TRBJ1-1
v_call: TRBV5-4
d_call: TRBD1
clone_size: .
cdr3_nt: TGTGCCAGCAGCTCAGGACAGGCTAACACTGAAGCTTTCTTT
cdr3_aa: CASSSGQANTEAFF

j_call: TRBJ1-3
v_call: TRBV6-8
d_call: TRBD1
clone_size: .
cdr3_nt: TGTGCCTGCATTAACCGGGACAGGAACGTTTTGCCTGGAAACACCATATATTTT
cdr3_aa: CACINRDRNVLPGNTIYF